This passage covers 18 T cell receptor beta chains from one sample sequenced in a study of blood T cell repertoires in COVID-19. Sequencing was performed with immunoSEQ multiplex PCR; in TCRdb, only in-frame clones are kept and a portion is missing. The data show 170,000 or so clones, with around 87% seen just once and 2.5% to 3% held by the top ten. The material sequenced was peripheral blood. These receptor sequences come from a man in his forties or fifties with active or convalescent COVID-19.

The genes are TRBV6-1 and TRBJ2-7, with 7 bases that match TRBD1. The CDR3 consists of 14 residues. Germline V gene data show CDR1 as MNHNS and CDR2 as SASEGT. The J segment lost 7 bases and the V segment lost 1 base, leaving 7 bases of the junction unmatched. For the CDR3, the DNA is TGTGCCAGCAGTGAAGGGACAGGCCTATGGGAGCAGTACTTC. This gives the protein CASSEGTGLWEQYF.

This rearrangement joins TRBV27 to TRBJ1-4; 8 positions agree with TRBD1. CDR1 and CDR2 (germline): MNHEY, SMNVEV (reference sequence). Trimming removed 3 bases from V and 8 bases from J; junction bases left unmatched: 8. This CDR3 spans 15 amino acids. The CDR3: CASSFLQGAREKLFF. The DNA for the CDR3 is TGTGCCAGCAGTTTTTTGCAGGGGGCGAGGGAAAAACTGTTTTTT. The whole variable domain, remainder taken from reference TRBV27 and TRBJ1-4, is EAQVTQNPRYLITVTGKKLTVTCSQNMNHEYMSWYRQDPGLGLRQIYYSMNVEVTDKGDVPEGYKVSRKEKRNFPLILESPSPNQTSLYFCASSFLQGAREKLFFGSGTQLSVL.

The chain joins TRBV9 to TRBJ2-7, with D possibly matching TRBD2 (5 bases). V lost 0 bases and J 3 bases, leaving 7 bases between the germline ends. The germline CDR1 and CDR2 sequences are SGDLS and YYNGEE. The CDR3 totals 13 residues. For the CDR3, the DNA is TGTGCCAGCAGCGTAGGGACTCACTACGAGCAGTACTTC. As protein: CASSVGTHYEQYF.

The rearrangement links TRBV7-2 to TRBJ2-5; D is undetermined. This CDR3 contains 14 residues. Trimming took 0 bases from V and 4 from J, leaving 9 bases between them. The germline CDR1 and CDR2 sequences are SGHTA and FQGNSA. CDR3 loop: CASSLAPAAETQYF. CDR3 DNA: TGTGCCAGCAGCTTAGCCCCTGCGGCAGAGACCCAGTACTTC.

This clone was counted only a few times. This chain connects TRBV7-6 to TRBJ2-3; D is perhaps TRBD2 (6 bases). Germline V gives CDR1 SGHVS, CDR2 FNYEAQ. V dropped 1 base and J dropped 1 base, with 9 bases sitting between them. CDR3 length equals 15 residues. DNA of the CDR3: TGTGCCAGCAGCTTAGTAGGAGGGGGCACAGATACGCAGTATTTT. Translating gives CASSLVGGGTDTQYF.

The J gene is TRBJ1-5, the V gene TRBV19; D unclear. The CDR3 covers 16 residues. Looked up from germline, CDR1 is LNHDA and CDR2 is SQIVND (reference sequence). V lost 3 bases, J lost 3 bases, and 15 bases lay in between. The chain's CDR3 is CASSMRAAGLNQPQHF. The CDR3 DNA follows: TGTGCCAGTAGTATGAGGGCAGCCGGCCTCAATCAGCCCCAGCATTTT.

V usage is TRBV7-3 and J usage is TRBJ2-3, with 7 bases fitting TRBD2. The V segment lost 2 bases and the J segment 7 bases; nucleotides outside the gene matches: 15. The germline V gene encodes CDR1 SGHTA and CDR2 FQGTGA. The CDR3 has 17 residues. CDR3 region: CASSLQPSGGTSNTQYF. In nucleotides, the CDR3 is TGTGCCAGCAGCTTACAGCCCTCGGGGGGTACCTCTAATACGCAGTATTTT.

The gene calls are TRBV7-9 and TRBJ1-1; 7 bases are shared with TRBD1. This CDR3 contains 14 residues. J lost 3 bases, V lost 5 bases, and 6 bases had no gene match. CDR1 is SEHNR and CDR2 is FQNEAQ in the germline V gene (reference sequence). The CDR3 DNA sequence: TGTGCCAGCAGCCTGACAGGGAGCGACACTGAAGCTTTCTTT. Translation: CASSLTGSDTEAFF.

The V and J genes are TRBV6-1 and TRBJ2-3; 10 bases fit TRBD1. This CDR3 is 15 amino acids long. Losses at the gene ends were 1 base for V and 5 bases for J; bases not matched to a gene: 3. Germline assignment: CDR1 MNHNS and CDR2 SASEGT. CDR3 bases: TGTGCCAGCAGTGAAGGGGGACAGGGGCGAGATACGCAGTATTTT. As protein: CASSEGGQGRDTQYF.

This clone was seen only once. The chain employs TRBV7-9 and TRBJ1-4; D perhaps matches TRBD1 (5 bases). CDR1 is SEHNR and CDR2 is FQNEAQ in the germline V gene (reference sequence). The V end lost 1 base, the J end lost 5 bases, and 11 bases lay between the germline ends. This CDR3 is built from 15 residues. CDR3 amino acids: CASSLGTRRNEKLFF. CDR3 in DNA: TGTGCCAGCAGCTTAGGGACAAGGCGGAATGAAAAACTGTTTTTT.

The chain is built from TRBV13 and TRBJ2-5; weak D call: TRBD1 (6 bases). The CDR3 is 14 residues long. Germline-derived CDR1 and CDR2 are PRHDT and FYEKMQ (reference sequence). The ends were cut back, 3 bases at V and 3 bases at J, with 11 bases in the middle. Here the CDR3 reads CASSFADREETQYF. The CDR3 DNA sequence: TGTGCCAGCAGCTTCGCGGACAGAGAAGAGACCCAGTACTTC.

This clone was seen only once. The V and J genes are TRBV5-4 and TRBJ1-1; the D gene is possibly TRBD1 (6 bases). Germline values: CDR1 SGHNT, CDR2 YYREEE (reference sequence). CDR3 length: 14 residues. V gave up 3 bases and J gave up 5 bases, with 14 bases separating them. The CDR3, as DNA: TGTGCCAGCAGCTCACGACAGGTGGGAACTGAAGCTTTCTTT. Residues: CASSSRQVGTEAFF. The full variable domain, completed using reference TRBV5-4 and TRBJ1-1, is ETGVTQSPTHLIKTRGQQVTLRCSSQSGHNTVSWYQQALGQGPQFIFQYYREEENGRGNFPPRFSGLQFPNYSSELNVNALELDDSALYLCASSSRQVGTEAFFGQGTRLTVV.

The gene calls are TRBV5-1 and TRBJ2-5; 8 nucleotides align to TRBD2. Germline V gene sequence: CDR1 SGHRS, CDR2 YFSETQ. This CDR3 is built from 15 residues. With 4 bases clipped from V and 5 bases from J, the junction kept 10 bases outside the gene matches. Here the CDR3 reads CASSGPRGGGETQYF. CDR3 in DNA: TGCGCCAGCAGCGGACCCCGGGGGGGCGGTGAGACCCAGTACTTC.

The chain carries TRBV12-3 or TRBV12-4 and TRBJ1-1; D is unresolved. The CDR3 extends over 13 amino acids. Trimming stripped 3 bases from V and 3 bases from J, with 8 bases between. The CDR3 coding sequence is TGTGCCAGCAGTTTGAGAGTTGACACTGAAGCTTTCTTT. Its protein is CASSLRVDTEAFF.

The chain employs TRBV4-1 and TRBJ1-4; TRBD1 might be the D (6 bases). V shed 4 bases and J shed 5 bases, with 11 bases lying between them. CDR3 length: 14 residues. Germline V gene lookup returns CDR1 MGHRA and CDR2 YSYEKL. CDR3 sequence reads: CASSLTGQNEKLFF. CDR3 DNA: TGCGCCAGCAGCCTGACGGGACAAAATGAAAAACTGTTTTTT.

The chain carries TRBV27 and TRBJ2-7, with a weak D call TRBD2 (6 bases). The CDR3 is 14 amino acids. V gave up 11 bases and J gave up 3 bases, with 20 bases separating them. Germline-derived CDR1 and CDR2 are MNHEY and SMNVEV (reference sequence). The CDR3 coding sequence is TGTGCCTCACCCCGCGGAGGGCTCATCTACGAGCAGTACTTC. Protein product: CASPRGGLIYEQYF.

The rearrangement uses TRBV5-1 and TRBJ2-7, with 8 positions matching TRBD1. The CDR3 is 16 residues long. Germline lookup yields CDR1 SGHRS and CDR2 YFSETQ. J gave up 2 bases and V 4 bases, and 11 bases lay outside the gene matches. Here the CDR3 reads CASSQVMDRETYEQYF. CDR3 sequence (DNA): TGCGCCAGCAGCCAAGTAATGGACAGGGAAACCTACGAGCAGTACTTC.

This sequence joins TRBV12-3 or TRBV12-4 and TRBJ1-2, with D unresolved. V lost 5 bases to trimming and J lost 12 bases, with 19 bases between them. This CDR3 spans 13 amino acids. Here the CDR3 DNA reads TGTGCCAGCAGTGCCTCGGGAGCGAGGCTCCACACCTTC. It codes for CASSASGARLHTF.